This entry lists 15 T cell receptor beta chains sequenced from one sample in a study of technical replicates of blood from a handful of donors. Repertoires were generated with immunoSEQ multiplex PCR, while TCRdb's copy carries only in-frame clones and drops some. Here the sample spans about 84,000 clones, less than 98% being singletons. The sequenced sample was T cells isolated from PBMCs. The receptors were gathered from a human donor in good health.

Written as DNA, the CDR3 is TGTGCCAGCCAACGACAGGGGGCTAGCCTTGCCCATTCACCCCTCCACTTT. Its translation is CASQRQGASLAHSPLHF. This chain links TRBV7-9 with TRBJ1-6, with TRBD1 matching 10 bases. V was pared by 8 bases and J by 8 bases, with 15 bases of the junction left unmatched. The CDR3 length is 17 residues. Germline V gene data show CDR1 as SEHNR and CDR2 as FQNEAQ (reference sequence). The variable domain in full, with the rest retrieved from reference TRBV7-9 and TRBJ1-6, is DTGVSQNPRHKITKRGQNVTFRCDPISEHNRLYWYRQTLGQGPEFLTYFQNEAQLEKSRLLSDRFSAERPKGSFSTLEIQRTEQGDSAMYLCASQRQGASLAHSPLHFGNGTRLTVT.

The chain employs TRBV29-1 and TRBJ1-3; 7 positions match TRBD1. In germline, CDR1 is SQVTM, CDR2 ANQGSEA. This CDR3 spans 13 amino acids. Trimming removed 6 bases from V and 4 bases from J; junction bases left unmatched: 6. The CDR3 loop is CSVRDSGGNTIYF. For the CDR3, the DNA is TGCAGCGTCCGGGACAGCGGAGGAAACACCATATATTTT.

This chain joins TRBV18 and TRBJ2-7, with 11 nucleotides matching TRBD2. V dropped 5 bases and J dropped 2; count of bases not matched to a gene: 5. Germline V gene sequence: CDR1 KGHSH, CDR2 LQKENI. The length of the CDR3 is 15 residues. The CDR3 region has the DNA TGTGCCAGCTCATTGGGGACTAGCGGTACCTACGAGCAGTACTTC. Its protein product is CASSLGTSGTYEQYF.

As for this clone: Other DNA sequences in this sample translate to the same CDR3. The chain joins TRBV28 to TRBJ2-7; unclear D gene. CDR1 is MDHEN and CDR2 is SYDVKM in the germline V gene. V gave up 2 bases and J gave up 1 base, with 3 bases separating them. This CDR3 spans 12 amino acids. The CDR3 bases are TGTGCCAGCAGTTTAACTTCCTACGAGCAGTACTTC. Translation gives CASSLTSYEQYF.

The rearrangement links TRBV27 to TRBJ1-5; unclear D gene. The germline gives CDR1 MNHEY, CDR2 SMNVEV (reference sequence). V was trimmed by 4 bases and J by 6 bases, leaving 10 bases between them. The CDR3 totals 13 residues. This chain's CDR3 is CASSSSRGQPQHF. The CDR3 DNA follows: TGTGCCAGCAGTTCCAGCCGAGGTCAGCCCCAGCATTTT.

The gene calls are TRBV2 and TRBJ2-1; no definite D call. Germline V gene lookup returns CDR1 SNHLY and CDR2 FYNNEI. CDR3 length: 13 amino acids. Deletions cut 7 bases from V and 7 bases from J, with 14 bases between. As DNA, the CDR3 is TGTGCCAGCATGTGGTTCTCTCGGAATGAGCAGTTCTTC. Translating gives CASMWFSRNEQFF.

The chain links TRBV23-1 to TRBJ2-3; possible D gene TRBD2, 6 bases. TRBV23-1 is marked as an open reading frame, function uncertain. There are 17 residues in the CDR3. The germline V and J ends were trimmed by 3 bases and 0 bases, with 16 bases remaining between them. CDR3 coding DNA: TGCGCCAGCAGTCAGAACTCCGGGACTGAGAGCACAGATACGCAGTATTTT. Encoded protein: CASSQNSGTESTDTQYF.

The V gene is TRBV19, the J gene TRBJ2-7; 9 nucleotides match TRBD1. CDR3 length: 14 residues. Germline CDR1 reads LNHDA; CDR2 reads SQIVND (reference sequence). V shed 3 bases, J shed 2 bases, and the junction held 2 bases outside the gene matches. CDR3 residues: CASSMGQGPYEQYF. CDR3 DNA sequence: TGTGCCAGTAGTATGGGACAGGGACCCTACGAGCAGTACTTC.

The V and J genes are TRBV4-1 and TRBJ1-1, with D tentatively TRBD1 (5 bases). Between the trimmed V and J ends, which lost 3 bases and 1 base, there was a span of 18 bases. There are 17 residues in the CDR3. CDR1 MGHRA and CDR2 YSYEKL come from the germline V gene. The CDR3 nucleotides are TGCGCCAGCAGCCACCATAAAATAGACAGCCCGAACACTGAAGCTTTCTTT. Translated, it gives CASSHHKIDSPNTEAFF.

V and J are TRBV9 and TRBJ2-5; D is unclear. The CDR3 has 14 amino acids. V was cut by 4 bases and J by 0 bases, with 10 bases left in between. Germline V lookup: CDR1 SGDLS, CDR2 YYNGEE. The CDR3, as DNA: TGTGCCAGCAGCCCTCTACCTTACCAAGAGACCCAGTACTTC. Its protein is CASSPLPYQETQYF. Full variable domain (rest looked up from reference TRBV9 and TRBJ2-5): DSGVTQTPKHLITATGQRVTLRCSPRSGDLSVYWYQQSLDQGLQFLIQYYNGEERAKGNILERFSAQQFPDLHSELNLSSLELGDSALYFCASSPLPYQETQYFGPGTRLLVL.

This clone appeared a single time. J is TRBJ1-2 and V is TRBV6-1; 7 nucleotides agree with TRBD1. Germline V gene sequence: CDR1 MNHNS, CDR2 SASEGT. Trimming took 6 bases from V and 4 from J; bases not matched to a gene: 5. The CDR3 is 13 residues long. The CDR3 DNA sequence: TGTGCCAGCAGCGATACAGGGGCCTATGGCTACACCTTC. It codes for CASSDTGAYGYTF.

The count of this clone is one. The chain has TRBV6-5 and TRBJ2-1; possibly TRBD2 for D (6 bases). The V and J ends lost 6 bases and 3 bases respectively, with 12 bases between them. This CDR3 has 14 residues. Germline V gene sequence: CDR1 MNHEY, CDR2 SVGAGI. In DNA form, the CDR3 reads TGTGCCAGCAGCCTTCGGGGGAGCTACAATGAGCAGTTCTTC. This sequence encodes CASSLRGSYNEQFF.

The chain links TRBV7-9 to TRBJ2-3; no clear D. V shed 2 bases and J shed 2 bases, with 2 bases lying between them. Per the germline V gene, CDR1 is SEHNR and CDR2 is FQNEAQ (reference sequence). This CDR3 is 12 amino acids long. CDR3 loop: CASSLLTDTQYF. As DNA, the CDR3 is TGTGCCAGCAGCTTACTCACAGATACGCAGTATTTT.

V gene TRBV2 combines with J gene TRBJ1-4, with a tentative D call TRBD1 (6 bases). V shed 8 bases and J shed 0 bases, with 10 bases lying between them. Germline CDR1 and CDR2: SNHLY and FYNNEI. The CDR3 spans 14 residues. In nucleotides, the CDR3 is TGTGCCAGCTCGTACAGGGCAACTAATGAAAAACTGTTTTTT. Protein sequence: CASSYRATNEKLFF.

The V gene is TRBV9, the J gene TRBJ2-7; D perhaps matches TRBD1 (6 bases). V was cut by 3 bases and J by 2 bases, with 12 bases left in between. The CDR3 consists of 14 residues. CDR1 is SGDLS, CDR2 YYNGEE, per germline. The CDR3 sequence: CASSANRDPYEQYF. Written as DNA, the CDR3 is TGTGCCAGCAGCGCGAACAGGGACCCCTACGAGCAGTACTTC.